Shown below are 31 T cell receptor beta chains from a single sample sequenced in a study of blood T cell repertoires in COVID-19 (TCRdb year 2020). Library creation used the immunoSEQ multiplex PCR assay. As stored in TCRdb, this immuneACCESS dataset retains in-frame rearrangements with V and J assigned. A fraction of the clones does not appear; measured against another copy, unresolved V genes explain less than half of the discrepancy, and the remainder lacks a known reason. Here the sample has around 160,000 clones; 70% to 90% occur a single time. The top ten constitute about 3% of the sample. Material: peripheral blood. Receptors originate from a middle-aged woman with active or convalescent COVID-19.

This clone was found a few times. This rearrangement joins TRBV7-9 to TRBJ2-3; no definite D call. This CDR3 spans 16 amino acids. Germline V gene lookup returns CDR1 SEHNR and CDR2 FQNEAQ (reference sequence). V lost 0 bases and J 4 bases, leaving 14 bases between the germline ends. The CDR3 here is CASSLANVGSPDTQYF. As DNA, the CDR3 is TGTGCCAGCAGCTTAGCAAACGTGGGTAGCCCAGATACGCAGTATTTT.

The chain has TRBV27 and TRBJ1-4; no definite D call. Germline assignment: CDR1 MNHEY and CDR2 SMNVEV (reference sequence). V was clipped by 5 bases and J by 6 bases, with 16 bases between them. CDR3 length: 15 amino acids. Here the CDR3 reads CASSLTRGWDEKLFF. The CDR3 nucleotides read TGTGCCAGCAGTCTAACTCGGGGATGGGATGAAAAACTGTTTTTT.

The chain combines TRBV19 with TRBJ2-7, with 7 bases identical to TRBD1. This CDR3 region has 13 residues. Germline assignment: CDR1 LNHDA and CDR2 SQIVND (reference sequence). J gave up 0 bases and V 7 bases, and 3 bases lay outside the gene matches. The CDR3 region has the DNA TGTGCCAGTAAGGGGGCGAACTCCTACGAGCAGTACTTC. Residues: CASKGANSYEQYF.

The chain joins TRBV28 to TRBJ1-2; 8 positions agree with TRBD1. Germline V gene lookup returns CDR1 MDHEN and CDR2 SYDVKM. The CDR3 is 18 residues long. V was clipped by 6 bases and J by 4 bases; unmatched bases: 19. CDR3: CASSQATVQGGALYGYTF. For the CDR3, the DNA is TGTGCCAGCAGCCAGGCGACCGTACAGGGGGGGGCTCTCTATGGCTACACCTTC.

The genes are TRBV10-3 and TRBJ1-1, with D perhaps matching TRBD1 (5 bases). The CDR3 runs 13 residues. Germline CDR1 and CDR2: ENHRY and SYGVKD. V was clipped by 7 bases and J by 6 bases, with 15 bases between them. CDR3 sequence (DNA): TGTGCCATCAAAGCTCAGGGTGTCGCTGAAGCTTTCTTT. Protein: CAIKAQGVAEAFF.

This clone was seen more than once but under ten times. The chain's CDR3 is CASSPIQGRKDTQYF. CDR3 bases: TGTGCCAGCAGCCCGATACAGGGTAGGAAAGATACGCAGTATTTT. V usage is TRBV11-2 and J usage is TRBJ2-3; D is possibly TRBD1 (6 bases). CDR1 and CDR2 (germline): SGHAT, FQNNGV. The V end lost 5 bases, the J end lost 5 bases, and 17 bases lay between the germline ends. The CDR3 runs to 15 residues.

The chain carries TRBV27 and TRBJ1-4, with D unclear. V was cut by 4 bases and J by 3 bases, with 6 bases left in between. The germline gives CDR1 MNHEY, CDR2 SMNVEV (reference sequence). The CDR3 sequence is 13 residues long. In DNA, the CDR3 is TGTGCCAGCAGTTGGAGGGCTAATGAAAAACTGTTTTTT. Protein product: CASSWRANEKLFF. The full variable domain, in which reference TRBV27 and TRBJ1-4 provide the parts outside the CDR3, is EAQVTQNPRYLITVTGKKLTVTCSQNMNHEYMSWYRQDPGLGLRQIYYSMNVEVTDKGDVPEGYKVSRKEKRNFPLILESPSPNQTSLYFCASSWRANEKLFFGSGTQLSVL.

The CDR3 reads CASSAGGLAGIGQETQYF. CDR3 DNA: TGTGCCAGCAGCGCGGGGGGACTAGCGGGAATTGGCCAAGAGACCCAGTACTTC. The J gene is TRBJ2-5, the V gene TRBV9; 13 nucleotides line up with TRBD2. Looked up from germline, CDR1 is SGDLS and CDR2 is YYNGEE. V shed 3 bases and J 1 base; nucleotides not matched to a gene: 9. The CDR3 consists of 18 residues.

The V and J genes are TRBV5-1 and TRBJ1-1; 10 nucleotides align to TRBD1. Germline assignment: CDR1 SGHRS and CDR2 YFSETQ. The CDR3 extends over 15 amino acids. V was pared by 0 bases and J by 3 bases, with 2 bases of the junction left unmatched. The CDR3 loop reads CASSLGTGGDTEAFF. In DNA form, the CDR3 reads TGCGCCAGCAGCTTGGGGACAGGGGGAGACACTGAAGCTTTCTTT.

V and J are TRBV6-6 and TRBJ2-2; D is perhaps TRBD2 (8 bases). This CDR3 region has 16 residues. Deletions cut 7 bases from V and 8 bases from J, with 23 bases between. Germline CDR1 is MNHNY and CDR2 is SVGAGI (reference sequence). The DNA of the CDR3 is TGTGCCAGCACCTCAAAGGGGGCGGGGGGCCCTGGGGAGCTGTTTTTT. Its translation is CASTSKGAGGPGELFF.

This clone appeared a single time. This sequence joins TRBV12-3 or TRBV12-4 and TRBJ1-5; D remains unclear. The CDR3 runs to 13 residues. The germline V and J ends were trimmed by 7 bases and 2 bases, with 9 bases remaining between them. Here the CDR3 reads CASTHGGNQPQHF. The CDR3 DNA reads TGTGCCAGCACCCACGGGGGCAATCAGCCCCAGCATTTT.

The gene calls are TRBV18 and TRBJ1-1; D gene unclear. The CDR3 is 14 amino acids. Germline CDR1 is KGHSH and CDR2 is LQKENI. V was cut by 3 bases and J by 1 base, with 9 bases left in between. The CDR3: CASSPAPGNTEAFF. The CDR3 region has the DNA TGTGCCAGCTCACCCGCTCCGGGGAACACTGAAGCTTTCTTT.

The rearrangement joins TRBV10-3 to TRBJ2-4, with 7 bases aligning to TRBD1. Germline lookup yields CDR1 ENHRY and CDR2 SYGVKD. J lost 6 bases, V lost 11 bases, and 19 bases had no gene match. CDR3 length: 16 amino acids. CDR3 amino acids: CAVRPGGQIIRNIQYF. Written as DNA, the CDR3 is TGTGCCGTCCGACCAGGGGGACAGATAATACGAAACATTCAGTACTTC.

The chain uses TRBV28 and TRBJ1-1; 9 nucleotides line up with TRBD1. After removal of 8 bases from V and 2 bases from J, the junction contained 6 bases not matched to a gene. The CDR3 sequence is 14 residues long. Germline CDR1 reads MDHEN; CDR2 reads SYDVKM. The CDR3 here is CASGATGGNTEAFF. The CDR3 DNA follows: TGTGCCAGCGGGGCCACAGGGGGCAACACTGAAGCTTTCTTT. The full variable domain, completed using reference TRBV28 and TRBJ1-1, is DVKVTQSSRYLVKRTGEKVFLECVQDMDHENMFWYRQDPGLGLRLIYFSYDVKMKEKGDIPEGYSVSREKKERFSLILESASTNQTSMYLCASGATGGNTEAFFGQGTRLTVV.

Only a few counts were recorded for this clone. The chain combines TRBV5-8 with TRBJ1-2; 8 bases match TRBD1. Trimming took 4 bases from V and 7 from J; bases not matched to a gene: 12. Germline loops: CDR1 SGHTS, CDR2 YDEGEE. The CDR3 runs 15 residues. The CDR3 bases are TGTGCCAGCAGCCGAGGAGGACAGGGCCGGGGTGGCTACACCTTC. Encoded protein: CASSRGGQGRGGYTF.

The chain uses TRBV28 and TRBJ1-4, with D possibly TRBD1 on 6 matching bases. V gave up 6 bases and J gave up 5 bases, with 13 bases separating them. This CDR3 spans 14 amino acids. Germline lookup yields CDR1 MDHEN and CDR2 SYDVKM. The CDR3 DNA is TGTGCCAGCAGCCTACAGGGACTAAATGAAAAACTGTTTTTT. Protein sequence: CASSLQGLNEKLFF.

This chain links TRBV27 with TRBJ2-1; TRBD1 agrees at 7 bases. CDR3 length: 15 residues. The germline CDR1 and CDR2 sequences are MNHEY and SMNVEV (reference sequence). After removal of 2 bases from V and 3 bases from J, the junction contained 4 bases not matched to a gene. CDR3 DNA sequence: TGTGCCAGCAGTTTAAGGGGGACAGTCTACAATGAGCAGTTCTTC. Translation: CASSLRGTVYNEQFF.

V usage is TRBV19 and J usage is TRBJ1-5; D gene uncertain. The length of the CDR3 is 16 residues. The V gene lost 6 bases and the J gene lost 2 bases, with 17 bases spanning the gap. The V gene's germline CDR1 is LNHDA and CDR2 SQIVND (reference sequence). The CDR3 sequence is CASSSLGSGGNQPQHF. CDR3 DNA sequence: TGTGCCAGTAGCTCCCTCGGTTCTGGAGGCAATCAGCCCCAGCATTTT. The entire variable domain, with the rest obtained from reference TRBV19 and TRBJ1-5, is as follows: DGGITQSPKYLFRKEGQNVTLSCEQNLNHDAMYWYRQDPGQGLRLIYYSQIVNDFQKGDIAEGYSVSREKKESFPLTVTSAQKNPTAFYLCASSSLGSGGNQPQHFGDGTRLSIL.

The chain is built from TRBV10-3 and TRBJ1-6, with TRBD1 matching over 7 bases. The CDR3 loop spans 14 amino acids. CDR1 and CDR2 (germline): ENHRY, SYGVKD. The trim removed 8 bases at V and 7 bases at J, leaving 8 bases unmatched. The CDR3: CAIGGGDRNSPLHF. Here the CDR3 DNA reads TGTGCCATCGGAGGGGGCGACCGGAATTCACCCCTCCACTTT.

The chain carries TRBV18 and TRBJ2-7; the D is unclear. Germline CDR1 reads KGHSH; CDR2 reads LQKENI. V lost 2 bases, J lost 5 bases, and 16 bases lay in between. CDR3 length equals 15 residues. The CDR3 reads CASSPVGSRIHEQYF. The CDR3 DNA follows: TGTGCCAGCTCACCAGTGGGCAGTCGGATCCACGAGCAGTACTTC.

This chain uses TRBV6-6 with TRBJ1-2; possible D gene TRBD1, 5 bases. CDR1 is MNHNY, CDR2 SVGAGI, per germline (reference sequence). With 6 bases removed from V and 7 bases from J, the gap between germline ends came to 15 bases. The length of the CDR3 is 13 residues. Here the CDR3 reads CASSLRGMGGYTF. Here the CDR3 DNA reads TGTGCCAGCAGCCTGCGGGGGATGGGTGGCTACACCTTC.

The rearrangement uses TRBV28 and TRBJ1-2; tentative D call: TRBD1 (5 bases). Trimming left V 7 bases short and J 8 bases short, with 14 bases between. The germline V gene has CDR1 MDHEN and CDR2 SYDVKM. The CDR3 has 12 amino acids. This CDR3 reads CASTLGGGGYTF. The CDR3 region has the DNA TGTGCCAGCACTCTGGGGGGTGGCGGCTACACCTTC.

V is TRBV4-1 and J is TRBJ2-2; 8 nucleotides align to TRBD1. This CDR3 region has 20 residues. Germline V gene sequence: CDR1 MGHRA, CDR2 YSYEKL. J was trimmed by 1 base and V by 4 bases; bases with no gene match: 17. The CDR3 coding sequence is TGCGCCAGCAGCCGAAACGCGCTAGGACAGGGAGAGAAGAACACCGGGGAGCTGTTTTTT. Amino acids: CASSRNALGQGEKNTGELFF.

The chain joins TRBV6-7 to TRBJ2-7, with 7 bases lining up with TRBD1. TRBV6-7 is known as an ORF, though its function is uncertain. V dropped 1 base and J dropped 4; count of bases not matched to a gene: 7. The CDR3 loop spans 15 amino acids. CDR3 DNA: TGTGCCAGCAGTTACTACCTAGACAGGGCGTACGAGCAGTACTTC. It translates to CASSYYLDRAYEQYF.

V and J are TRBV3-1 (or the pseudogene TRBV3-2) and TRBJ1-1, with a tentative D call TRBD1 (5 bases). V was pared by 0 bases and J by 2 bases, with 16 bases between. The germline gives CDR1 LGHDT, CDR2 YNNKEL (reference sequence). This CDR3 has 17 amino acids. CDR3 nucleotide sequence: TGTGCCAGCAGCCAAGAGGCCGGGACTAAATCAAACACTGAAGCTTTCTTT. Protein sequence: CASSQEAGTKSNTEAFF.

This chain links TRBV15 with TRBJ1-3; no clear D. V was clipped by 3 bases and J by 1 base, with 16 bases between them. Germline-derived CDR1 and CDR2 are LNHNV and YYDKDF (reference sequence). CDR3 size: 17 residues. This chain's CDR3 is CATSRSGDRVSGNTIYF. For the CDR3, the DNA is TGTGCCACCAGCAGGTCGGGTGATAGAGTTTCTGGAAACACCATATATTTT.

The chain is built from TRBV19 and TRBJ2-2; D is unclear. Germline values: CDR1 LNHDA, CDR2 SQIVND (reference sequence). This CDR3 is built from 13 residues. Trimming shortened V by 7 bases and J by 1 base, and 7 bases separated the two germline ends. The CDR3 region is CASTRQNTGELFF. The CDR3 DNA reads as TGTGCCAGTACGCGACAGAACACCGGGGAGCTGTTTTTT.

The chain uses TRBV28 and TRBJ1-2; D is unclear. CDR1 and CDR2 (germline): MDHEN, SYDVKM. The ends were cut back, 6 bases at V and 6 bases at J, with 14 bases in the middle. CDR3 size: 13 residues. The CDR3 reads CASSSPGSHGYTF. The CDR3 nucleotides read TGTGCCAGCAGCTCCCCGGGGAGCCATGGCTACACCTTC.

The rearrangement uses TRBV12-5 and TRBJ1-2, with D hard to call. Germline V gives CDR1 LGHNT, CDR2 FRNRAP. The V end was cut by 2 bases, the J end by 8 bases, with 21 bases between. This CDR3 comprises 16 residues. In DNA, the CDR3 is TGTGCTAGTGGTTTGTTTGATCTGTGGCGGGTGAAGGGCTACACCTTC. Translating it yields CASGLFDLWRVKGYTF.

The rearrangement links TRBV2 to TRBJ1-1; 8 positions agree with TRBD1. V lost 6 bases to trimming and J lost 4 bases; unmatched junction nucleotides: 4. Germline CDR1 SNHLY, CDR2 FYNNEI. The CDR3 has 13 amino acids. The CDR3 coding sequence is TGTGCCAGCAGAGCAACAGGGGGCACTGAAGCTTTCTTT. It specifies CASRATGGTEAFF.

The chain recombines TRBV2 with TRBJ1-4; 10 bases agree with TRBD1. The CDR3 runs 17 residues. The V gene end was trimmed by 2 bases and the J gene end by 8 bases; junction bases not matched to a gene: 11. The germline V gene has CDR1 SNHLY and CDR2 FYNNEI. In nucleotides, the CDR3 is TGTGCCAGCAGTGAATTCCTCCGGGACAGGGGAAGCGAAAAACTGTTTTTT. Translating gives CASSEFLRDRGSEKLFF.